Below, 25 T cell receptor beta chains from the same sample are listed, as sequenced in a study of blood T cells in healthy people across ages. A sample-barcoded 5' primer and a J-beta primer mix were used in a second PCR of roughly 7 to 11 cycles. TCRdb called the 5' RACE reads again in MiXCR, with one record for every CDR3 protein. The sample has 550,000 to 650,000 distinct CDR3 sequences, about 30% seen once. The sample consisted of blood. The receptor set was obtained from a woman over 75 in good health.

The DNA of the CDR3 is TGCGCCAGCAGCTTGGGACTAGCGGTTTCTCGCTCCTACAATGAGCAGTTCTTC. It translates to CASSLGLAVSRSYNEQFF. The chain combines TRBV5-1 with TRBJ2-1; TRBD2 aligns across 9 bases. The CDR3 extends over 18 amino acids. Germline assignment: CDR1 SGHRS and CDR2 YFSETQ. Losses at the gene ends were 0 bases for V and 0 bases for J; bases not matched to a gene: 7.

To note about this clonotype: This sequence may be a read error, since a much larger clone differs from it by one base. This chain links TRBV20-1 with TRBJ2-3; 7 nucleotides align to TRBD2. The CDR3 is made up of 16 amino acids. Germline CDR1 and CDR2: DFQATT and SNEGSKA (reference sequence). CDR3 sequence (DNA): TGCAATGCTAGTCCTGGCGGGGGATCTAGCACAGATACGCAGTATTTT. It specifies CNASPGGGSSTDTQYF.

The rearrangement links TRBV5-1 to TRBJ2-2, with TRBD2 identical over 9 bases. The V gene end was trimmed by 0 bases and the J gene end by 5 bases; junction bases not matched to a gene: 5. Looked up from germline, CDR1 is SGHRS and CDR2 is YFSETQ. CDR3 length equals 16 residues. The CDR3 loop reads CASSLGPSGITGELFF. DNA of the CDR3: TGCGCCAGCAGCTTGGGGCCTAGCGGGATAACCGGGGAGCTGTTTTTT.

This clonotype has a handful of counts. The chain links TRBV4-2 to TRBJ1-5; possibly TRBD1 for D (5 bases). Trimming removed 0 bases at V and 7 bases at J, with 13 bases between. Germline V gene lookup returns CDR1 LGHNA and CDR2 YNFKEQ. The CDR3 sequence is 15 residues long. CDR3 bases: TGTGCCAGCAGCCAAGACCCGAGTCGGGGGCAGCCCCAGCATTTT. Protein sequence: CASSQDPSRGQPQHF.

The J gene is TRBJ1-2, the V gene TRBV30; TRBD1 matches 10 bases. The CDR3 totals 14 residues. Germline V gene data show CDR1 as GTSNPN and CDR2 as SVGIG (reference sequence). With 4 bases clipped from V and 4 bases from J, the junction kept 6 bases outside the gene matches. The CDR3 reads CAWTDRGQVYGYTF. DNA of the CDR3: TGTGCCTGGACCGACAGGGGGCAAGTCTATGGCTACACCTTC. The variable domain in full, with the rest retrieved from reference TRBV30 and TRBJ1-2, is SQTIHQWPATLVQPVGSPLSLECTVEGTSNPNLYWYRQAAGRGLQLLFYSVGIGQISSEVPQNLSASRPQDRQFILSSKKLLLSDSGFYLCAWTDRGQVYGYTFGSGTRLTVV.

V and J are TRBV7-9 and TRBJ1-1; D uncertain. The CDR3 length is 13 residues. V was cut by 2 bases and J by 6 bases, with 10 bases left in between. CDR1 and CDR2 from the germline V gene are SEHNR and FQNEAQ (reference sequence). CDR3 sequence: CASSLMGGPEAFF. The CDR3 region has the DNA TGTGCCAGCAGCTTAATGGGCGGTCCTGAAGCTTTCTTT.

This clonotype was picked up a small number of times. The genes are TRBV6-5 and TRBJ1-1, with D uncertain. Between the trimmed V and J ends, which lost 6 bases and 0 bases, there was a span of 14 bases. From germline, CDR1 is MNHEY and CDR2 SVGAGI. There are 15 residues in the CDR3. The CDR3 region has the DNA TGTGCCAGCAGCCGTCTGACCGGTTTGAACACTGAAGCTTTCTTT. Residues: CASSRLTGLNTEAFF.

This clonotype was seen repeatedly, ten times or more. This chain links TRBV13 with TRBJ2-1; D ambiguous. Deletions cut 5 bases from V and 7 bases from J, with 21 bases between. The germline V gene has CDR1 PRHDT and CDR2 FYEKMQ (reference sequence). The CDR3 contains 16 residues. CDR3 nucleotide sequence: TGTGCCAGCAGCCCCCGGTGGGCCAGTGGCCTTAATGAGCAGTTCTTC. It codes for CASSPRWASGLNEQFF.

In its sample, this clonotype was seen many times. V and J are TRBV10-3 and TRBJ1-2; 9 bases are a match to TRBD1. The CDR3 totals 15 residues. CDR1 ENHRY and CDR2 SYGVKD come from the germline V gene. With V trimmed by 6 bases and J by 7 bases, 12 bases remained unmatched. The CDR3 bases are TGTGCCATCAGGAAGCCGGGGACAGGGTTCGGTGGCTACACCTTC. Translation: CAIRKPGTGFGGYTF.

A few counts support this clonotype. This chain joins TRBV2 and TRBJ2-3; 8 positions agree with TRBD1. V dropped 7 bases and J dropped 0; count of bases not matched to a gene: 9. The CDR3 totals 16 residues. Germline loops: CDR1 SNHLY, CDR2 FYNNEI. CDR3 in DNA: TGTGCCAGCAATTCCGTGGACAGGGTGAGCACAGATACGCAGTATTTT. It encodes CASNSVDRVSTDTQYF.

The rearrangement joins TRBV2 to TRBJ1-6; D remains unclear. V lost 4 bases and J 13 bases, leaving 8 bases between the germline ends. Germline V gene data show CDR1 as SNHLY and CDR2 as FYNNEI. CDR3 size: 11 residues. CDR3 amino acids: CASSVPRPLHF. The CDR3, as DNA: TGTGCCAGCAGTGTTCCCCGGCCCCTCCACTTT. Together with reference TRBV2 and TRBJ1-6, the CDR3 gives the full variable domain: EPEVTQTPSHQVTQMGQEVILRCVPISNHLYFYWYRQILGQKVEFLVSFYNNEISEKSEIFDDQFSVERPDGSNFTLKIRSTKLEDSAMYFCASSVPRPLHFGNGTRLTVT.

This clonotype was found a few times. This chain joins TRBV12-5 and TRBJ2-4; TRBD2 matches at 8 bases. The J call may not be correct, given that the DNA end is closer to TRBJ2-5. The CDR3 is 13 residues long. Germline CDR1 reads LGHNT; CDR2 reads FRNRAP. The CDR3 nucleotides read TGTGCTAGTGGTCCGACGGGGGGGGAGACCCAGTACTTC. Translating gives CASGPTGGETQYF.

This chain links TRBV5-6 with TRBJ1-4; 9 nucleotides agree with TRBD1. V lost 0 bases, J lost 10 bases, and 4 bases stayed unmatched. Germline V CDR1 and CDR2: SGHDT, YYEEEE. The length of the CDR3 is 14 residues. In DNA, the CDR3 is TGTGCCAGCAGCTTGGTTCCGGGACAGGGAAAACTGTTTTTT. This encodes CASSLVPGQGKLFF.

This clonotype has at least ten counts. This rearrangement joins TRBV20-1 to TRBJ2-4; 7 bases agree with TRBD2. Per the germline V gene, CDR1 is DFQATT and CDR2 is SNEGSKA (reference sequence). The CDR3 spans 16 residues. V trimming: 3 bases; J trimming: 0 bases; junction bases outside the gene matches: 8. Here the CDR3 reads CSASGDAGVAKNIQYF. CDR3 sequence (DNA): TGCAGTGCTAGTGGGGATGCGGGGGTAGCCAAAAACATTCAGTACTTC.

This clonotype was seen only a few times. A much larger clone lies a single base off, so this may be a read error. The chain employs TRBV7-2 and TRBJ2-7; 7 positions match TRBD2. CDR3 length: 15 residues. Germline assignment: CDR1 SGHTA and CDR2 FQGNSA. The J segment lost 9 bases and the V segment lost 1 base, leaving 12 bases of the junction unmatched. Here the CDR3 reads CASSLDGLAAEAQYF. CDR3 in DNA: TGTGCCAGCAGCTTAGACGGGCTAGCGGCGGAAGCGCAGTACTTC.

About this clonotype itself: A much bigger clone sits one base away, suggesting this may be a read error. The chain has TRBV4-3 and TRBJ2-7, with 10 bases lining up with TRBD2. V was clipped by 4 bases and J by 7 bases; unmatched bases: 10. The CDR3 sequence is 15 residues long. The germline V gene encodes CDR1 LGHNA and CDR2 YSLEER. The CDR3 loop is CASSLGTSDSNEQYF. In nucleotides, the CDR3 is TGCGCCAGCAGCCTTGGGACTAGCGATAGCAATGAGCAGTACTTC.

In this sample, this clonotype turned up many times. The V call is TRBV10-2, the J call TRBJ1-5; 7 bases line up with TRBD1. CDR1 and CDR2 from the germline V gene are WSHSY and SAAADI. The CDR3 is 14 residues long. Unmatched junction bases numbered 5, after V lost 6 bases and J lost 3 bases. The CDR3 sequence: CASSPGTVNQPQHF. The CDR3 DNA follows: TGCGCCAGCAGCCCCGGGACAGTCAATCAGCCCCAGCATTTT.

This clonotype came up a few times. The genes are TRBV6-2 or TRBV6-3 and TRBJ2-5; D not certain. V was trimmed by 0 bases and J by 5 bases, leaving 7 bases between them. The CDR3 runs 13 residues. Germline CDR1 MNHEY, CDR2 SVGEGT. The CDR3 bases are TGTGCCAGCAGTTACTCGGCCTGGGAGACCCAGTACTTC. Encoded protein: CASSYSAWETQYF.

This clonotype was observed at least ten times. The V call is TRBV6-5, the J call TRBJ1-5; D is uncertain. The CDR3 contains 15 residues. The germline V gene encodes CDR1 MNHEY and CDR2 SVGAGI. Trimming left V 6 bases short and J 0 bases short, with 12 bases between. The CDR3 DNA is TGTGCCAGCAGGCTCATGGGCAGTAGCAATCAGCCCCAGCATTTT. Amino acid sequence: CASRLMGSSNQPQHF.

This clonotype was detected once. The CDR3 sequence: CASSLNRVGGQETQYF. The CDR3 DNA reads as TGTGCCAGCAGCTTGAACAGGGTGGGGGGCCAAGAGACCCAGTACTTC. This chain connects TRBV7-2 to TRBJ2-5; D might be TRBD1 or TRBD2, each matching 6 bases. The CDR3 extends over 16 amino acids. Germline assignment: CDR1 SGHTA and CDR2 FQGNSA. Between the trimmed V and J ends, which lost 3 bases and 1 base, there was a span of 15 bases.

This rearrangement joins TRBV10-3 to TRBJ2-3, with D possibly TRBD2 on 5 matching bases. Germline V gene sequence: CDR1 ENHRY, CDR2 SYGVKD. V shed 10 bases and J shed 0 bases, with 14 bases lying between them. The CDR3 length is 14 residues. CDR3 residues: CATSRRPSTDTQYF. CDR3 sequence (DNA): TGTGCCACTAGCAGGCGCCCTAGCACAGATACGCAGTATTTT.

CDR3 sequence: CSADPGRREQFF. CDR3 sequence (DNA): TGCAGTGCTGATCCCGGAAGGCGTGAGCAGTTCTTC. The chain combines TRBV20-1 with TRBJ2-1; D is unclear. The CDR3 has 12 residues. V lost 5 bases, J lost 9 bases, and 14 bases lay in between. Germline loops: CDR1 DFQATT, CDR2 SNEGSKA (reference sequence).

This clonotype appeared many times. The chain is built from TRBV20-1 and TRBJ2-5; unclear D gene. Trimming shortened V by 6 bases and J by 3 bases, and 8 bases separated the two germline ends. Germline values: CDR1 DFQATT, CDR2 SNEGSKA (reference sequence). This CDR3 comprises 11 residues. As DNA, the CDR3 is TGCAGTGCCGCACAAGAAGAGACCCAGTACTTC. This codes for CSAAQEETQYF.

This clonotype was seen only a few times. The J gene is TRBJ1-4, the V gene TRBV5-1; D remains ambiguous. In germline, CDR1 is SGHRS, CDR2 YFSETQ. CDR3 size: 16 residues. V was clipped by 4 bases and J by 0 bases, with 13 bases between them. CDR3 loop: CASSPDWAATNEKLFF. Here the CDR3 DNA reads TGCGCCAGCAGCCCGGATTGGGCTGCAACTAATGAAAAACTGTTTTTT.

In this sample, this clonotype turned up a few times. A read error may explain this, as a much larger clone is one base away. V usage is TRBV6-2 or TRBV6-3 and J usage is TRBJ2-1; TRBD2 aligns across 9 bases. The CDR3 totals 14 residues. V was pared by 6 bases and J by 7 bases, with 7 bases of the junction left unmatched. Germline assignment: CDR1 MNHEY and CDR2 SVGEGT. Written as DNA, the CDR3 is TGTGCCAGCAGGACTGGACTAGCGAGGAATGAGCAGTTCTTC. Protein product: CASRTGLARNEQFF.